This record looks at one T cell receptor (beta chain) sequence and its context. The source of the sample is a study of blood T cell repertoires in COVID-19. CDR1 and CDR2 from the germline V gene are MGHRA and YSYEKL. Deletions cut 4 bases from V and 9 bases from J, with 19 bases between. The CDR3 sequence is 15 residues long. This table comes from immunoSEQ multiplex PCR, and its TCRdb copy is limited to in-frame clones, with some not included. The table shows about 200,000 clones, with around 90% occurring only once. The J gene is TRBJ2-1, the V gene TRBV4-1, with D possibly matching TRBD2 (5 bases). What was sequenced was peripheral blood. The source of this sequence is a young man with acute or convalescent COVID-19. This CDR3 reads CASSPPNIGSGEQFF. CDR3 nucleotide sequence: TGCGCCAGCAGCCCCCCAAATATAGGGAGCGGTGAGCAGTTCTTC.